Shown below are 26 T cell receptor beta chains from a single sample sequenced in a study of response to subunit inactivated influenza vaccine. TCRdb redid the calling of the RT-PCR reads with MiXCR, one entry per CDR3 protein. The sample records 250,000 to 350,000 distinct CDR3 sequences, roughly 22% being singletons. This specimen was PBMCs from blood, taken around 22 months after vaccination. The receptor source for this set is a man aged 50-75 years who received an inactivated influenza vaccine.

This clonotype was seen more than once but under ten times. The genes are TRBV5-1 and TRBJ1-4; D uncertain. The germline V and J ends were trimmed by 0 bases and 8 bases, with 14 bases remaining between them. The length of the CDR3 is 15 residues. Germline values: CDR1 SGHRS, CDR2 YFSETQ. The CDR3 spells CASSLEADLGEKLFF. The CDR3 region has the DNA TGCGCCAGCAGCTTGGAGGCTGATTTGGGAGAAAAACTGTTTTTT.

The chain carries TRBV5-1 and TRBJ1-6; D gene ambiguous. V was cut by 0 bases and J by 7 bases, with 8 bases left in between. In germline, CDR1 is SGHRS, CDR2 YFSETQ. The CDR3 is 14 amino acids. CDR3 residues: CASSLGDRNSPLHF. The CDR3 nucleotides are TGCGCCAGCAGCTTGGGGGATAGAAATTCACCCCTCCACTTT.

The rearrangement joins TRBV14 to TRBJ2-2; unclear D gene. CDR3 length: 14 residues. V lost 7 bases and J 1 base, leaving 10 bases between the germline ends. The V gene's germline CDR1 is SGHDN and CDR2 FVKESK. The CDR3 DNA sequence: TGTGCCAGCACAAGGACGGAGAACACCGGGGAGCTGTTTTTT. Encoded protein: CASTRTENTGELFF.

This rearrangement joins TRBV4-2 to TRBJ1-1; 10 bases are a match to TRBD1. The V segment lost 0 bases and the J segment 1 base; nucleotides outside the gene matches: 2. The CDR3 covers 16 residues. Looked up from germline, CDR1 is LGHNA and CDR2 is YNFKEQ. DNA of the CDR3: TGTGCCAGCAGCCAAGATGGACAGGGGGGGAACACTGAAGCTTTCTTT. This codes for CASSQDGQGGNTEAFF.

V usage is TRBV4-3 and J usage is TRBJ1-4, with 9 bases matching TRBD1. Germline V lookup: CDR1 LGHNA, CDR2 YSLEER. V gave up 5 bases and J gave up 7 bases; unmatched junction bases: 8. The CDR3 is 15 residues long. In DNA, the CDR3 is TGCGCCAGCAGCAACCCGGGACAGGGCCTTGAAAAACTGTTTTTT. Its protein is CASSNPGQGLEKLFF.

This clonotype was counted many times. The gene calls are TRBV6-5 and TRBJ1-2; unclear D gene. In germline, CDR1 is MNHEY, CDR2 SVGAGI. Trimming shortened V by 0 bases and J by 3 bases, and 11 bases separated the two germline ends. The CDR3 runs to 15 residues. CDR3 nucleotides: TGTGCCAGCAGTTACTCGAACACGGGATACTATGGCTACACCTTC. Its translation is CASSYSNTGYYGYTF.

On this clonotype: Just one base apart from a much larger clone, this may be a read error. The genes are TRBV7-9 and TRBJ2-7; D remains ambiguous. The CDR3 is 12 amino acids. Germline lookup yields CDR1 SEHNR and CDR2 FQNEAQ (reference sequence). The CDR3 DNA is TGTGCCAGCAGCTTAGAGGCCTACGAGAAGTACTTC. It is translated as CASSLEAYEKYF.

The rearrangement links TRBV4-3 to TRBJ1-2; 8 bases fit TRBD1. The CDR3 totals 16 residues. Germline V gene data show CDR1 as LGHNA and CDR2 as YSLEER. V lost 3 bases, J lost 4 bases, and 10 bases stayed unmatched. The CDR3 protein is CASSQHRGEGGYGYTF. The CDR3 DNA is TGCGCCAGCAGCCAGCACAGGGGGGAGGGAGGCTATGGCTACACCTTC.

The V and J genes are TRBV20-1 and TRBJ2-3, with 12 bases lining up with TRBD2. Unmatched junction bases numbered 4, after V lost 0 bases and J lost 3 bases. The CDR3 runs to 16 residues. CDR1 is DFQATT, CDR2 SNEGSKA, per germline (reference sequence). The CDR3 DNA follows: TGCAGTGCTAGAGAACCCGGACTAGCGGGGACAGATACGCAGTATTTT. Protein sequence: CSAREPGLAGTDTQYF.

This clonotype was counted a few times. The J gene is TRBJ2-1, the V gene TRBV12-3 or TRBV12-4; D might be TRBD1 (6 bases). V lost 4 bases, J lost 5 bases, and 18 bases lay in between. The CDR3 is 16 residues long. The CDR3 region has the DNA TGTGCCAGCAGTTCCCCAGGGGCAGGGCGCGACAATGAGCAGTTCTTC. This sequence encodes CASSSPGAGRDNEQFF.

The CDR3 region has the DNA TGTGCCAGCAGCTTCGGGGGGCTCTTCACAGATACGCAGTATTTT. It yields the protein CASSFGGLFTDTQYF. The genes are TRBV7-3 and TRBJ2-3; a weak D match, TRBD2 (7 bases). This CDR3 contains 15 residues. Trimming removed 3 bases at V and 2 bases at J, with 12 bases between. Germline V gives CDR1 SGHTA, CDR2 FQGTGA.

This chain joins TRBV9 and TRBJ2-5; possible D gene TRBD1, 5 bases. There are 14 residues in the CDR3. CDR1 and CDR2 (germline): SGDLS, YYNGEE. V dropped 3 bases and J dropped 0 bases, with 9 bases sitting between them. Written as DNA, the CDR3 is TGTGCCAGCAGCGGGGGCAGTTACCAAGAGACCCAGTACTTC. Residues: CASSGGSYQETQYF.

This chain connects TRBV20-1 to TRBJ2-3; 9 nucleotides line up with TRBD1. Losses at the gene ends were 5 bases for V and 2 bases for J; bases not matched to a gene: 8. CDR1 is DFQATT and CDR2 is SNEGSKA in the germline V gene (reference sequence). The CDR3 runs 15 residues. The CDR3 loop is CSARGDRDYTDTQYF. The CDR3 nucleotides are TGCAGTGCTCGCGGGGACAGGGATTACACAGATACGCAGTATTTT.

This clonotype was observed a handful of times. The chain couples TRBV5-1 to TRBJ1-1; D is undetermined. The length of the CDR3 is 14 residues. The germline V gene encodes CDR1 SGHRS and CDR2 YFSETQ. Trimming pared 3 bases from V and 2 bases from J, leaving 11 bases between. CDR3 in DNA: TGCGCCAGCAGCTCTTCGACACCCAACACTGAAGCTTTCTTT. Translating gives CASSSSTPNTEAFF.

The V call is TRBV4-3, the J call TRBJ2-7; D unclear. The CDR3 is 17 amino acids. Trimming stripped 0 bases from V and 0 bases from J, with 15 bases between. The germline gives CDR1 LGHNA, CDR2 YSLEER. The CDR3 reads CASSQDQETDSSYEQYF. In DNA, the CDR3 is TGCGCCAGCAGCCAAGATCAGGAGACCGATAGCTCCTACGAGCAGTACTTC.

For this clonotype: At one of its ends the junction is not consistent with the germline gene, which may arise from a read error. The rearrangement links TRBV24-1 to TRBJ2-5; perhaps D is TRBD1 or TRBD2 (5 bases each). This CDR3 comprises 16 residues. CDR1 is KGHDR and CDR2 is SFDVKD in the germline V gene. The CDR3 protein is CAISDTGRGPQETQYF. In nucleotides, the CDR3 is TGTGCCATCAGTGATACGGGAAGGGGTCCCCAAGAGACCCAGTACTTC.

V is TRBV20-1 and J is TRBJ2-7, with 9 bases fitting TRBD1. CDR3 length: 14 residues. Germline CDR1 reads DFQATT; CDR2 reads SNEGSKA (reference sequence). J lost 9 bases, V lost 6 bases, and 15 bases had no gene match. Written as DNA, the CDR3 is TGCAGTGCCGTGTCGACAGGGGGTCCCTCTCTGCAGTACTTC. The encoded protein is CSAVSTGGPSLQYF.

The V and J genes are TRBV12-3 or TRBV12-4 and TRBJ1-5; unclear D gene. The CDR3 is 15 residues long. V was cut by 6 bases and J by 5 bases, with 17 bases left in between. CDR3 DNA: TGTGCCAGCAGGCGTGGGCAGTCCTCGGATCAGCCCCAGCATTTT. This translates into CASRRGQSSDQPQHF.

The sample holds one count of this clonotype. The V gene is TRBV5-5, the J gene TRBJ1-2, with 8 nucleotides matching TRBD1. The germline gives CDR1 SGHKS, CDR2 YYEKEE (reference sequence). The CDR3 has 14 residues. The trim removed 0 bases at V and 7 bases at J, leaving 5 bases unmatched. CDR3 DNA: TGTGCCAGCAGCTTGGGCAGGGGGCTCGGTGGCTACACCTTC. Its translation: CASSLGRGLGGYTF.

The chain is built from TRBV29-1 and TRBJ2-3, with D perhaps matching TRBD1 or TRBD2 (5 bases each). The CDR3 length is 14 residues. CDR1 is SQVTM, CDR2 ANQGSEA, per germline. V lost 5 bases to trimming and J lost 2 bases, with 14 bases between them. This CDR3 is CSVRGEILTDTQYF. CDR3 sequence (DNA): TGCAGCGTTCGGGGCGAGATCCTCACAGATACGCAGTATTTT.

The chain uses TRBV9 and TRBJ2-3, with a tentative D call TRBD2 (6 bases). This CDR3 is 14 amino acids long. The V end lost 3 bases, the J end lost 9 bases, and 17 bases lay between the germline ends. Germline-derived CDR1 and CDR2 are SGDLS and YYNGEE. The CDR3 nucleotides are TGTGCCAGCAGCGGCCGGGACTGGCGTAGCACGCAGTATTTT. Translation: CASSGRDWRSTQYF.

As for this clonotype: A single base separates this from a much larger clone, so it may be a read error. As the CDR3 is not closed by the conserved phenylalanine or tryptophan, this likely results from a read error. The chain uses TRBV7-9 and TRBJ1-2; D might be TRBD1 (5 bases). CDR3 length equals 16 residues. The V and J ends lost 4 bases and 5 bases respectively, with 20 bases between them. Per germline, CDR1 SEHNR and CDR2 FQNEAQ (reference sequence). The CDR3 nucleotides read TGTGCCAGCAGCTCCGGGACCCAGCGGAAAAATTATGGCTACACCTAC. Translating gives CASSSGTQRKNYGYTY.

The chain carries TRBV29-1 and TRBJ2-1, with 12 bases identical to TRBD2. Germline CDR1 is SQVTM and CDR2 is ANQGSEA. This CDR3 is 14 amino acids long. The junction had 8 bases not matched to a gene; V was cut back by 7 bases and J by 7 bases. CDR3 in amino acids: CSALAGGPENEQFF. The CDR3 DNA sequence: TGCAGCGCCCTAGCGGGAGGGCCAGAAAATGAGCAGTTCTTC.

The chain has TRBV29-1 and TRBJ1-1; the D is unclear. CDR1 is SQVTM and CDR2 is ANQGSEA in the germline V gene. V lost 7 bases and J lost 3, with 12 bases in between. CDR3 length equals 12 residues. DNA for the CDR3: TGCAGCGCGACTCGGTGGGACACTGAAGCTTTCTTT. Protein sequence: CSATRWDTEAFF.

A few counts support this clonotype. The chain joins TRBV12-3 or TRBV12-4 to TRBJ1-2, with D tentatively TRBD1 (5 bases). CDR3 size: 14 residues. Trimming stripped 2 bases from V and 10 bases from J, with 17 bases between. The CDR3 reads CASSLSWRDAHYTF. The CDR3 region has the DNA TGTGCCAGCAGTTTAAGTTGGAGGGACGCACACTACACCTTC.

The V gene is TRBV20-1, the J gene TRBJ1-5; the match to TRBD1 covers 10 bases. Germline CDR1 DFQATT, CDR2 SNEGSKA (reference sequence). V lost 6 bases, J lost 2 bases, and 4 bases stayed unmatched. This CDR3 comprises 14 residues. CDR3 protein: CSATGTGGNQPQHF. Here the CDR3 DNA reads TGCAGTGCCACCGGGACAGGGGGCAATCAGCCCCAGCATTTT.